These T cell receptor beta chains were read from a single sample in a study of CD8 T cells in ankylosing spondylitis. TCRdb analysed the 5' RACE reads with MiXCR anew, one entry per CDR3 protein. The sample yields 300,000 to 350,000 distinct CDR3 sequences, around a tenth seen once. Input material: blood, either unsorted or a sorted T cell fraction (not recorded which). Source of these receptors: a female donor with ankylosing spondylitis or in good health (not recorded which). The CDR3 runs from the conserved cysteine through the conserved F or W. The D gene is left open where the match is weak. Rows may omit the clone size; those that give it use once, few, many or a size class.

abundance,d_gene,j_gene,v_gene,CDR3aa,CDR3nt
many,-,TRBJ1-6,TRBV5-1,CASSLLSSGQGNNNSPLHF,TGCGCCAGCAGCTTGCTTTCCAGTGGGCAGGGGAATAATAATTCACCCCTCCACTTT
many,-,TRBJ1-4,TRBV20-1,CSARPPVGEQLFF,TGCAGTGCTAGACCTCCCGTCGGGGAGCAACTGTTTTTT
few,TRBD1,TRBJ1-1,TRBV5-1,CASSRDRLNTEAFF,TGCGCCAGCAGCAGGGACAGGCTGAACACTGAAGCTTTCTTT
few,-,TRBJ1-2,TRBV18,CASSPPLGTYGYTF,TGTGCCAGCTCACCACCATTGGGGACTTATGGCTACACCTTC
many,-,TRBJ2-7,TRBV29-1,CSVGDYEQYF,TGCAGCGTTGGAGATTACGAGCAGTACTTC
many,-,TRBJ2-7,TRBV7-6,CASSLEIGKNYEQYF,TGTGCCAGCAGCTTAGAGATAGGGAAGAACTACGAGCAGTACTTC
many,-,TRBJ2-3,TRBV24-1,CATSDSWTFIGDTQYF,TGTGCCACCAGTGATTCCTGGACCTTTATAGGGGATACGCAGTATTTT
-,TRBD1,TRBJ2-3,TRBV10-3,CAISTDRGSTDTQYF,TGTGCCATCAGCACCGACAGGGGAAGCACAGATACGCAGTATTTT
many,TRBD1,TRBJ2-1,TRBV28,CASSLWAQGGNEQFF,TGTGCCAGCAGTTTATGGGCACAGGGGGGAAATGAGCAGTTCTTC
-,-,TRBJ1-1,TRBV10-3,CAISESGGTEAFF,TGTGCCATCAGTGAGTCGGGTGGCACTGAAGCTTTCTTT
many,-,TRBJ1-1,TRBV5-1,CASSPGQSNTEVFF,TGCGCCAGCAGCCCCGGACAGTCGAACACTGAAGTTTTCTTT
few,-,TRBJ2-7,TRBV10-3,CAISESTGSSYEQYF,TGTGCCATCAGTGAGTCGACGGGGAGCTCCTACGAGCAGTACTTC
-,-,TRBJ1-3,TRBV3-1,CASSQVRPRSGNTIYF,TGTGCCAGCAGCCAAGTTAGACCCCGCTCTGGAAACACCATATATTTT
many,TRBD2,TRBJ2-7,TRBV12-3/TRBV12-4,CASSLASGRNDEQYF,TGTGCCAGCAGTTTAGCTAGCGGGAGAAACGACGAGCAGTACTTC
-,-,TRBJ2-1,TRBV2,CASSEQRSEQFF,TGTGCCAGCAGTGAACAGCGGTCTGAGCAGTTCTTC
-,TRBD1,TRBJ1-6,TRBV9,CASSVEGANSPLHF,TGTGCCAGCAGCGTAGAGGGGGCGAATTCACCCCTCCACTTT
few,TRBD1,TRBJ2-5,TRBV7-2,CASSSWDREETQYF,TGTGCCAGCAGCTCCTGGGACAGGGAAGAGACCCAGTACTTC
-,-,TRBJ2-2,TRBV16,CASSQPPRNTGELFF,TGTGCCAGCAGCCAACCCCCGCGTAACACCGGGGAGCTGTTTTTT
many,TRBD1,TRBJ1-4,TRBV7-9,CASSRDSEKLFF,TGTGCCAGCAGCCGGGACAGCGAAAAACTGTTTTTT
many,-,TRBJ2-3,TRBV5-1,CASSLGGTHGTDTQYF,TGCGCCAGCAGCTTGGGAGGGACCCATGGCACAGATACGCAGTATTTT
-,-,TRBJ1-4,TRBV6-2/TRBV6-3,CASKSALTVEKLFF,TGTGCCAGCAAGTCGGCCCTGACAGTTGAAAAACTGTTTTTT